This T cell receptor (beta chain) was sequenced in a study of PD-L1 blockade in urothelial cancer. Study-wide context: It was at 3 weeks (second dose) and 6 weeks after treatment start that blood was analyzed.

As to time point: peripheral blood 6 weeks after treatment start. From germline, CDR1 is SGHAT and CDR2 FQNNGV. The CDR3 sequence is 14 residues long. V gave up 6 bases and J gave up 8 bases; unmatched junction bases: 5. Assay: immunoSEQ multiplex PCR; the TCRdb copy retains only in-frame clones and omits some. There are 40,000 or so clones in the sample; roughly 78% occur only once, and 13% lies in the top ten. The sequence was obtained from a man between 60 and 75 years old with urothelial cancer. The chain carries TRBV11-2 and TRBJ2-1; 12 bases agree with TRBD2. The sample consisted of PBMCs, taken around atezolizumab (anti-PD-L1) treatment. In DNA form, the CDR3 reads TGTGCCAGCAGTGTTACTAGCGGGAGGTATGAGCAGTTCTTC. It is translated as CASSVTSGRYEQFF.